One and the same sample provided the 14 T cell receptor beta chains below, sequenced in a study of tissue T cells after allogeneic stem cell transplantation. Data came from immunoSEQ multiplex PCR; TCRdb stores just in-frame clones and leaves some out. This sample has approximately 4,500 clones, with 35% to 50% found just once. The time point is: mouse harvest day 14 after allogeneic transplant. Mouse grafts combined 10^7 T-cell-depleted bone marrow cells with 10^6 splenic CD5+ T cells. The sample consisted of gut tissue. The receptors here all came from a female BALB/c mouse given C57BL/6 T cells with graft-versus-host disease after an allogeneic hematopoietic cell transplant.

Notes on this clone: Possible read error: a much larger clone is one base away. The listed genes are named as in mouse. From the germline J gene comes the end of the CDR3, since the read stops 1 residue before it. The sample carries other DNA sequences with the same CDR3. The V call is TRBV12-2, the J call TRBJ2-7; 11 bases agree with TRBD2. The CDR3 has 15 amino acids. V lost 2 bases, J lost 0 bases, and 2 bases stayed unmatched. From germline, CDR1 is SGHLS and CDR2 HYDKME. Here the CDR3 reads CASSRLGGSSYEQYF. CDR3 DNA, as far as it was read: TGTGCCAGCTCTCGACTGGGGGGGAGCTCCTATGAACAGTAC.

As regards this clone: Gene names are the mouse ones. The missing CDR3 end, 1 residue past where the read stops, is filled in from the germline J gene. The chain carries TRBV13-2 and TRBJ2-4, with D perhaps TRBD1 (6 bases). Germline V gives CDR1 NNHNN, CDR2 SYGAGS (reference sequence). Trimming pared 2 bases from V and 4 bases from J, leaving 8 bases between. This CDR3 comprises 13 residues. The chain's CDR3 is CASGDRDKNTLYF. CDR3 DNA (partial): TGTGCCAGCGGTGACCGGGACAAAAACACCTTGTAC.

By its share, this clone is medium-sized. Mouse gene names and germline throughout. The CDR3 loop reads CASSLQFSNERLFF. The DNA read from the CDR3 is TGTGCCAGCAGTCTGCAGTTTTCCAACGAAAGATTATTT. V gene TRBV26 combines with J gene TRBJ1-4; D ambiguous. The read ends 1 residue before the CDR3 terminus; that terminus is restored from the germline J gene. The CDR3 is 14 residues long. V lost 2 bases to trimming and J lost 0 bases, with 4 bases between them. Germline V lookup: CDR1 KGHPV, CDR2 FQNQEV (reference sequence).

This clone was detected a few times. Gene names follow the mouse nomenclature. The read comes to an end 1 residue before the CDR3 does, leaving the germline J gene to fill in the end. V gene TRBV16 combines with J gene TRBJ2-1, with a tentative D call TRBD1 (6 bases). Germline V gene data show CDR1 as SGHSA and CDR2 as FRNQAP. The CDR3 loop spans 14 amino acids. The germline V and J ends were trimmed by 5 bases and 3 bases, with 11 bases remaining between them. The sequenced part of the CDR3 DNA is TGTGCAAGCAGCCTGGACAGACGCTATGCTGAGCAGTTC. It encodes CASSLDRRYAEQF. The complete CDR3 protein is CASSLDRRYAEQFF.

Regarding this clone: The genes and germline here are from mouse. The missing CDR3 end, 1 residue past where the read stops, is filled in from the germline J gene. This sequence joins TRBV14 and TRBJ2-5, with D unresolved. Trimming left V 2 bases short and J 8 bases short, with 6 bases between. CDR1 SGHDT and CDR2 FRDEAV come from the germline V gene. The CDR3 extends over 11 amino acids. The CDR3 is CASSFSSTQYF. Incomplete CDR3 DNA: TGTGCCAGCAGTTTTTCATCCACCCAGTAC.

A note on this clone: Mouse germline and gene names are used. The read finishes 1 residue shy of the CDR3 end, and the germline J gene is used to complete it. The chain couples TRBV16 to TRBJ2-7; perhaps TRBD1 as D (5 bases). V was trimmed by 5 bases and J by 5 bases, leaving 7 bases between them. The germline CDR1 and CDR2 sequences are SGHSA and FRNQAP. The CDR3 contains 11 residues. CDR3 sequence reads: CASSRGDEQYF. CDR3 DNA (partial): TGTGCAAGCAGCCGAGGGGATGAACAGTAC.

A word on this clone: Gene names are mouse gene names. The CDR3 sequence: CASSLVLGFNQDTQYF. Partial CDR3 DNA: TGTGCAAGCAGCTTAGTCTTGGGGTTTAACCAAGACACCCAGTAC. This rearrangement joins TRBV16 to TRBJ2-5; D perhaps matches TRBD2 (5 bases). The read falls 1 residue short of the CDR3 end, and the missing part is taken from the germline J gene. Trimming left V 1 base short and J 0 bases short, with 11 bases between. The germline V gene encodes CDR1 SGHSA and CDR2 FRNQAP. This CDR3 is built from 16 residues. The full variable domain, in which reference TRBV16 and TRBJ2-5 provide the parts outside the CDR3, is NAGVIQTPRHKVTGKGQEATLWCEPISGHSAVFWYRQTIVQGLEFLTYFRNQAPIDDSGMPKERFSAQMPNQSHSTLKIQSTQPQDSAVYLCASSLVLGFNQDTQYFGPGTRLLVL.

With respect to this clone: Each gene name is a mouse one. The read stops 1 residue short of the end of the CDR3; the missing end is completed from the germline J gene. The chain uses TRBV13-2 and TRBJ1-6; D is unclear. TRBJ1-6 carries the ORF label, with uncertain function. The CDR3 spans 12 residues. Germline V gene data show CDR1 as NNHNN and CDR2 as SYGAGS (reference sequence). Trimming stripped 0 bases from V and 7 bases from J, with 2 bases between. Incomplete CDR3 DNA: TGTGCCAGCGGTGATGCCAATTCGCCCCTCTAC. Translating gives CASGDANSPLY. The entire CDR3 is CASGDANSPLYF.

Comments on this clone: Gene names follow the mouse nomenclature. The sequenced fragment ends 1 residue before the CDR3 boundary, so the rest is inferred from the germline J gene. This chain connects TRBV23 to TRBJ2-3; the D call in the table, TRBD2, was not verified against the DNA. Germline V gene sequence: CDR1 KGHTA, CDR2 FQNQQP. The CDR3 loop spans 17 amino acids. The sequenced CDR3 bases are TGCTCCAGCAGTCAATCTGGTGGGGGGCGCGTTGCAGAAACGCTGTAT. This codes for CSSSQSGGGRVAETLY. From start to end, the CDR3 is CSSSQSGGGRVAETLYF.

This clone appeared a few times. Gene names are the mouse ones. The read terminates 1 residue ahead of where the CDR3 ends, so the germline J gene completes it. The chain carries TRBV26 and TRBJ1-4, with D hard to call. Trimming removed 2 bases from V and 1 base from J, with 5 bases in between. This CDR3 comprises 14 residues. Germline values: CDR1 KGHPV, CDR2 FQNQEV (reference sequence). Partial CDR3 DNA: TGTGCCAGCAGTCTGACCAATTCCAACGAAAGATTATTT. This gives the protein CASSLTNSNERLF. The full-length CDR3 reads as CASSLTNSNERLFF.

This clone was seen more than once but under ten times. The genes and germline here are from mouse. From the germline J gene comes the end of the CDR3, since the read stops 1 residue before it. The chain combines TRBV23 with TRBJ2-4; TRBD2, the D gene given by the table, was not confirmed from the DNA. Germline V CDR1 and CDR2: KGHTA, FQNQQP. This CDR3 has 15 amino acids. The CDR3 loop is CSSSQSGGGGDTLYF. The sequenced part of the CDR3 DNA is TGCTCCAGCAGTCAATCGGGGGGGGGTGGAGACACCTTGTAC.

With regard to this clone: Mouse gene names apply. Read data end 1 residue before the CDR3 end; the end is taken from the germline J gene. The gene calls are TRBV31 and TRBJ2-5; D is perhaps TRBD1 or TRBD2 (6 bases each). Germline V gene data show CDR1 as GKSSPN and CDR2 as SITVG. Trimming removed 1 base from V and 6 bases from J, with 20 bases in between. The CDR3 is 16 residues long. CDR3 loop: CAWSPGLWGPRDTQYF. The CDR3 DNA, read in part, is TGTGCCTGGAGTCCCGGACTGTGGGGGCCGCGGGACACCCAGTAC.

As to this clone: The gene names given are mouse names. Sequencing ends 1 residue short of the CDR3 end; the germline J gene provides the rest. V is TRBV16 and J is TRBJ1-1; the D is unclear. Germline assignment: CDR1 SGHSA and CDR2 FRNQAP. Trimming shortened V by 4 bases and J by 1 base, and 7 bases separated the two germline ends. This CDR3 spans 13 amino acids. The CDR3 bases that were read are TGTGCAAGCAGCTCTTCAGTAAACACAGAAGTCTTC. Translating gives CASSSSVNTEVF. The full CDR3 is CASSSSVNTEVFF.

On this clone: The germline and genes are mouse ones. The read ends 1 residue shy of where the CDR3 ends; the end is completed using the germline J gene. J is TRBJ1-1 and V is TRBV23; TRBD1, the table's D call, was not compared with the DNA. This CDR3 has 14 residues. Per the germline V gene, CDR1 is KGHTA and CDR2 is FQNQQP. The CDR3 DNA, read in part, is TGCTCCAGCAGTCCTTCGACAGCAAACACAGAAGTCTTC. Protein product: CSSSPSTANTEVF. In full, the CDR3 reads CSSSPSTANTEVFF.